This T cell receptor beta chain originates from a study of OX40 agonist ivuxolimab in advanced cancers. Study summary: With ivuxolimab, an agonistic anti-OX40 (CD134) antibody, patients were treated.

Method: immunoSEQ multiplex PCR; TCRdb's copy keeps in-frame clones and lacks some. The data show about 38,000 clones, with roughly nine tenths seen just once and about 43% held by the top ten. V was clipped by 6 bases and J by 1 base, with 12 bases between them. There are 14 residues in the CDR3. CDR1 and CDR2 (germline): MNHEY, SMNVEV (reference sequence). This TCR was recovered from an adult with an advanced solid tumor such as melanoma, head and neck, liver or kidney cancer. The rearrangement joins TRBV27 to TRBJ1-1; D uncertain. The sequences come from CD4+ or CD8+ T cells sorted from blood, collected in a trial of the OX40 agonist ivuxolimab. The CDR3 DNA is TGTGCCAGCAGCCAATGGTCAGGGAACACTGAAGCTTTCTTT. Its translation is CASSQWSGNTEAFF.